This T cell receptor beta chain was identified in a study of shared clonotypes between healthy human individuals (dated by TCRdb to 2020 to 2021). About the study as a whole: The cohort included three men and two women between 18 and 49 years of age. Blood TCR repertoires of roughly five healthy adults were deeply sequenced to estimate repertoire size and the extent of clonotype sharing between individuals. For each donor, three plates each were used for CD4 naive and CD4 memory, two plates were used for CD8 naive, and one plate was used for CD8 memory. Between about 0.94 and 10 billion PBMCs per donor were obtained by leukapheresis. Different laboratories and diverse techniques were used to prepare libraries and sequence TCR repertoires, to increase sequencing depth and limit assay-specific biases.

V is shortened by 9 bases, J by 6 bases, and the region joining them spans 15 bases. Based on the germline V gene, the CDR1 and CDR2 sequences are MNHNS and SASEGT. The CDR3 starts with the cysteine, ends with the phenylalanine, and has 13 residues. Just CDR3 DNA is preserved here, 39 bases in frame from base 1. Only one count was recorded for this clone. Its antigen is not yet known. Qualities for individual bases were not recorded, and no much larger clone is one base off. Donors were healthy HIV-negative adults with no recently reported acute infections or vaccinations. All donors were Caucasian adults living in Nashville, Tennessee, USA. CD4+ T cells were enriched by magnetic negative selection, after which naive cells were positively selected on CD45RA and the negative fraction was taken as the memory subset. Blood was collected by leukapheresis, and PBMCs were isolated by Ficoll-Histopaque density gradient centrifugation and then cryopreserved in liquid nitrogen vapor phase. Analytical flow cytometry was used to check the purity and quantity of every magnetically sorted T cell population. Each sorted fraction had its genomic DNA isolated and then quantified by UV absorbance on a Nanodrop 2000c.

Using the deep immunoSEQ assay, TCR CDR3 regions were amplified from genomic DNA by multiplex PCR. Extracted genomic DNA from each cell subset was distributed evenly across all wells of several immunoSEQ 96-well plates, and each plate was treated as a replicate. For sorted subsets, each replicate PCR was loaded with about 200 ng genomic DNA, equivalent to some 31,000 T cell genomes. The purified libraries were quantified using a Qubit 3.0 fluorometer, sized with a Bioanalyzer 2100, and then quantified again using the KAPA Library Quantification kit. Every immunoSEQ 96-well plate was sequenced on a separate single-read 150-cycle Illumina NextSeq 550 flow cell. Concerning the study's data processing: Because the immunoSEQ output held only junctional sequences and lacked quality scores, the filtering could not match the filtering applied to full-length reads. Sequences were annotated with PyIR, a Python wrapper for IgBLAST v1.9, using IMGT germline references to assign V/J genes and CDR3. Reads were removed for weak V/J assignments (E-value above 1e-6), missing CDR3, stop codons, out-of-frame junctions, or ambiguous translated residues. V3J clonotypes were defined by identical inferred V gene, J gene, and CDR3 amino acid sequence. Percentage overlap between repertoires was computed as shared unique clonotypes divided by the size of the smaller repertoire. Repertoire richness was assessed with RTK rarefaction, the Chao1 estimator, and Recon v2.1 estimates of unobserved clonotypes. Generation probabilities were computed with OLGA for all TCRbeta clonotypes obtained by the gDNA method from four donors. TCRdb retrieved this table from immuneACCESS and kept in-frame rearrangements only. Not all clones are present; in checked studies, unresolved V genes account for under half, and no reason is known for the remainder. The V and J calls and the clone size are those of that table, but D and trimming were determined from the DNA. This sample lists about 2.4 million clones; approximately 94% were detected once. The top ten clones comprise roughly 0.36% of the sample.

Study-wide findings and limitations: Rarefaction of sorted-subset datasets indicated incomplete sequencing despite the large sequencing depth. Pairwise subsampling led to the expectation that sequencing depth would affect the degree of clonotype sharing among donors. Naive subsets generally had larger estimated clonotype richness than memory subsets did. Sampling was limited to blood, and TCR repertoires in tissue likely differ from TCR repertoires in blood. When a handful of donors were compared, the shared fraction of clonotypes was around 4.6% for naive CD4, around 3.6% for naive CD8, more than 2% for memory CD4, and under 0.5% for memory CD8. The small number of donors limited the genetic and exposure-history diversity represented. Compared with non-shared clonotypes, the clonotypes found in all four sorted-subset donors had higher generation probabilities.

Here the chain combines TRBV6-1 and TRBJ1-5, and the D gene may be TRBD1, 6 bases matching. The source of this sequence is a man aged 18 to 30 in good health. Some clones in this sample may be carry-over from other donors' samples. Sequencing was carried out using naive CD4+ T cells from PBMCs. The sample's cell subset or site label is to be understood as: CD45RA+ positively selected. The nucleotide sequence is given as TGTGCCAGTCACGGGACACTTGGTCAGCCCCAGCATTTT. It translates to CASHGTLGQPQHF.